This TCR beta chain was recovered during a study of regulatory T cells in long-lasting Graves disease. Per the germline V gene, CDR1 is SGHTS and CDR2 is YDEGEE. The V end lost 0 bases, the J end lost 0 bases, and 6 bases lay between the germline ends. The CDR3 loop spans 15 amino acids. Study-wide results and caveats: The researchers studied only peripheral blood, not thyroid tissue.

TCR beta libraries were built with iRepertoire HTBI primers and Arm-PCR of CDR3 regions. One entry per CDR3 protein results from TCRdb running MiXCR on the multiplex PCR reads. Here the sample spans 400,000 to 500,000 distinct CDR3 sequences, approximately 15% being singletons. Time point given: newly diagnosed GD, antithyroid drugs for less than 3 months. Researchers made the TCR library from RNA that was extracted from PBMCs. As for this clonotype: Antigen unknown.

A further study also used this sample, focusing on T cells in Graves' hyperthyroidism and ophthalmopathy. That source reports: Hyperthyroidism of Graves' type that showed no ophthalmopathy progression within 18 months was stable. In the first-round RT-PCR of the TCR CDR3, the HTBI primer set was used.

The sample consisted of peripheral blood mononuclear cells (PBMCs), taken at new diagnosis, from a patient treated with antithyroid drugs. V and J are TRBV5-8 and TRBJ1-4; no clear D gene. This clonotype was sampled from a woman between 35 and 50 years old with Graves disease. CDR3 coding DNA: TGTGCCAGCAGCTTGGGGGATGCAACTAATGAAAAACTGTTTTTT. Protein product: CASSLGDATNEKLFF.